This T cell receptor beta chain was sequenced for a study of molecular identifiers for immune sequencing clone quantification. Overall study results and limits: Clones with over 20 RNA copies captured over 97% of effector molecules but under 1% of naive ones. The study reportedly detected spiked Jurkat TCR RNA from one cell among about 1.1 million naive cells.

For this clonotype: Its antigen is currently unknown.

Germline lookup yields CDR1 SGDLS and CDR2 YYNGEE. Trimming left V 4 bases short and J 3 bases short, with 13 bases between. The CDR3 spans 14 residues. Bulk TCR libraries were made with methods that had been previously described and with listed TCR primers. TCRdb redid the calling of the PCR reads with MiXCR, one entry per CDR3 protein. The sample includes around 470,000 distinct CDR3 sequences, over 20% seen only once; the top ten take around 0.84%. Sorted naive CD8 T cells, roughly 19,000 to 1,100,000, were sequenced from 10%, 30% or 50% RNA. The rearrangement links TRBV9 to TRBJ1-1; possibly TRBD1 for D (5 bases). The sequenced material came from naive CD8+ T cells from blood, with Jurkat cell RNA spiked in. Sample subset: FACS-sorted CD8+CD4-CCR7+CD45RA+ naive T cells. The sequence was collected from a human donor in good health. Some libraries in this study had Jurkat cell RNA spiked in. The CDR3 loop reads CASSLDWGDTEAFF. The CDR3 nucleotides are TGTGCCAGCAGCCTAGACTGGGGGGACACTGAAGCTTTCTTT. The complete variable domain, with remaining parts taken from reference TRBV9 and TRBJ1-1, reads DSGVTQTPKHLITATGQRVTLRCSPRSGDLSVYWYQQSLDQGLQFLIQYYNGEERAKGNILERFSAQQFPDLHSELNLSSLELGDSALYFCASSLDWGDTEAFFGQGTRLTVV.